Presented here are 25 T cell receptor beta chains from one specimen sequenced in a study of T cell repertoires in aging, cancer and after chemotherapy. TCR beta rearrangements were amplified from peripheral blood genomic DNA. A mixed TRB-A/B primer pool amplified rearranged TRB by multiplex touch-down PCR. TCRdb re-called the multiplex PCR reads with MiXCR, one entry per CDR3 protein. The sample holds under 3,500 distinct CDR3 sequences, around 20% seen once. Source material: blood. All receptors come from a human donor with a solid tumor.

By sample fraction, this clonotype is medium-sized. The rearrangement uses TRBV12-3 or TRBV12-4 and TRBJ2-2; TRBD2 is a possible D gene (6 bases). Trimming took off 5 bases at V and 8 bases at J, with 15 bases between the two ends. This CDR3 has 14 amino acids. The CDR3 DNA reads TGTGCCAGCAGTCCTCAAGGGACTCTGGGGGAGCTGTTTTTT. Translated, it gives CASSPQGTLGELFF.

This chain joins TRBV6-2 or TRBV6-3 and TRBJ2-4; 8 bases map to TRBD1. Per germline, CDR1 MNHEY and CDR2 SVGEGT. The CDR3 totals 16 residues. The V gene end was trimmed by 5 bases and the J gene end by 3 bases; junction bases not matched to a gene: 9. The CDR3 sequence is CASSHQGAGGKNIQYF. The CDR3 bases are TGTGCCAGCAGTCATCAGGGGGCTGGGGGCAAAAACATTCAGTACTTC.

This clonotype is medium-sized within its sample. The gene calls are TRBV6-6 and TRBJ1-5; no firm D call. Trimming pared 6 bases from V and 6 bases from J, leaving 21 bases between. Germline V gene data show CDR1 as MNHNY and CDR2 as SVGAGI (reference sequence). This CDR3 has 16 residues. Written as DNA, the CDR3 is TGTGCCAGCAGATCCTCGATACTTGGGTTATCTCAGCCCCAGCATTTT. Translation gives CASRSSILGLSQPQHF.

This rearrangement joins TRBV27 to TRBJ1-1; D gene unclear. Germline values: CDR1 MNHEY, CDR2 SMNVEV (reference sequence). V lost 0 bases and J 0 bases, leaving 14 bases between the germline ends. The CDR3 consists of 17 residues. As DNA, the CDR3 is TGTGCCAGCAGTTTATCTTCTGGGGTTCTGATGAACACTGAAGCTTTCTTT. It translates to CASSLSSGVLMNTEAFF.

This clonotype is judged medium-sized. This chain links TRBV7-2 with TRBJ1-1; D is ambiguous. Trimming cost V 1 base and J 6 bases, with 15 bases left between them. Germline V gene lookup returns CDR1 SGHTA and CDR2 FQGNSA. CDR3 length equals 15 residues. The CDR3: CASSLVPMGTAEAFF. The CDR3 nucleotides read TGTGCCAGCAGCTTAGTCCCTATGGGCACAGCTGAAGCTTTCTTT.

J is TRBJ1-4 and V is TRBV14; D is undetermined. Looked up from germline, CDR1 is SGHDN and CDR2 is FVKESK. The CDR3 extends over 17 amino acids. The V and J ends lost 0 bases and 5 bases respectively, with 16 bases between them. The CDR3 bases are TGTGCCAGCAGCCAAGAGGTGGTGTCACGGCTGAATGAAAAACTGTTTTTT. Translated: CASSQEVVSRLNEKLFF. The whole variable domain, remainder taken from reference TRBV14 and TRBJ1-4, is EAGVTQFPSHSVIEKGQTVTLRCDPISGHDNLYWYRRVMGKEIKFLLHFVKESKQDESGMPNNRFLAERTGGTYSTLKVQPAELEDSGVYFCASSQEVVSRLNEKLFFGSGTQLSVL.

Relative to its sample, this clonotype is large. The V and J genes are TRBV29-1 and TRBJ1-3, with TRBD1 as a possible D gene (6 bases). Per germline, CDR1 SQVTM and CDR2 ANQGSEA. V gave up 5 bases and J gave up 1 base, with 6 bases separating them. CDR3 length equals 12 residues. CDR3: CSVQGSGNTIYF. The CDR3 DNA reads TGCAGCGTTCAGGGGTCTGGAAACACCATATATTTT. Complete variable domain (other parts from reference TRBV29-1 and TRBJ1-3): SAVISQKPSRDICQRGTSLTIQCQVDSQVTMMFWYRQQPGQSLTLIATANQGSEATYESGFVIDKFPISRPNLTFSTLTVSNMSPEDSSIYLCSVQGSGNTIYFGEGSWLTVV.

The V call is TRBV18, the J call TRBJ1-5; D not certain. CDR3 size: 14 residues. Trimming removed 1 base from V and 4 bases from J, with 8 bases in between. Per germline, CDR1 KGHSH and CDR2 LQKENI. The CDR3 is CASSPQPGNQPQHF. The CDR3 DNA is TGTGCCAGCTCACCACAACCCGGGAATCAGCCCCAGCATTTT.

This chain joins TRBV5-1 and TRBJ1-2; unclear D gene. The germline V gene has CDR1 SGHRS and CDR2 YFSETQ. Trimming took 2 bases from V and 1 from J, leaving 6 bases between them. This CDR3 is built from 13 residues. The CDR3, as DNA: TGCGCCAGCAGCTTAGGTTATAACTATGGCTACACCTTC. It codes for CASSLGYNYGYTF.

The CDR3 DNA is TGTGCCACCAGCAGAGATAGGGACAGGGGCCCCTTTAATAATTCACCCCTCCACTTT. It is translated as CATSRDRDRGPFNNSPLHF. This rearrangement joins TRBV15 to TRBJ1-6; 10 bases line up with TRBD1. From germline, CDR1 is LNHNV and CDR2 YYDKDF (reference sequence). The CDR3 is 19 amino acids. Trimming took 0 bases from V and 5 from J; bases not matched to a gene: 10.

Within the sample, this clonotype is large. The chain uses TRBV19 and TRBJ2-7; D is uncertain. This CDR3 is built from 14 residues. V gave up 1 base and J gave up 0 bases, with 7 bases separating them. CDR1 LNHDA and CDR2 SQIVND come from the germline V gene (reference sequence). The CDR3 region is CASSIVGASYEQYF. CDR3 in DNA: TGTGCCAGTAGTATAGTCGGCGCCTCCTACGAGCAGTACTTC. The full variable domain, in which reference TRBV19 and TRBJ2-7 provide the parts outside the CDR3, is DGGITQSPKYLFRKEGQNVTLSCEQNLNHDAMYWYRQDPGQGLRLIYYSQIVNDFQKGDIAEGYSVSREKKESFPLTVTSAQKNPTAFYLCASSIVGASYEQYFGPGTRLTVT.

By its share, this clonotype is medium-sized (0.01 to 0.1%). The V and J genes are TRBV27 and TRBJ2-2, with D uncertain. CDR3 size: 15 residues. V gave up 8 bases and J gave up 3 bases, with 16 bases separating them. Germline V gives CDR1 MNHEY, CDR2 SMNVEV (reference sequence). The CDR3 sequence is CASATSRWDTGELFF. CDR3 coding DNA: TGTGCCAGCGCTACATCTCGGTGGGACACCGGGGAGCTGTTTTTT.

This rearrangement joins TRBV29-1 to TRBJ1-2; D might be TRBD1 (6 bases). CDR3 size: 12 residues. Germline V gene sequence: CDR1 SQVTM, CDR2 ANQGSEA. V shed 7 bases and J shed 4 bases, with 13 bases lying between them. CDR3 sequence reads: CSAGQTIYGYTF. The CDR3 DNA sequence: TGCAGCGCCGGACAGACCATCTATGGCTACACCTTC.

The chain uses TRBV20-1 and TRBJ2-5, with 7 bases that match TRBD1. The CDR3 is 12 amino acids. J was trimmed by 2 bases and V by 6 bases; bases with no gene match: 3. The germline gives CDR1 DFQATT, CDR2 SNEGSKA (reference sequence). The DNA of the CDR3 is TGCAGTGCCCGGACAGGTCAAGAGACCCAGTACTTC. It encodes CSARTGQETQYF.

In its sample, this clonotype was seen a few times. The rearrangement joins TRBV6-1 to TRBJ1-1; D possibly corresponds to TRBD1 (5 bases). Germline CDR1 reads MNHNS; CDR2 reads SASEGT. Trimming shortened V by 5 bases and J by 4 bases, and 14 bases separated the two germline ends. The CDR3 loop spans 14 amino acids. CDR3 region: CASSLTLDSTEAFF. The CDR3, as DNA: TGTGCCAGCAGTTTAACACTCGACAGCACTGAAGCTTTCTTT.

Only a few counts were recorded for this clonotype. V is TRBV29-1 and J is TRBJ2-7; the D gene is possibly TRBD2 (6 bases). The better agreement between TRBJ2-5 and the DNA end casts doubt on the J call. The germline V gene encodes CDR1 SQVTM and CDR2 ANQGSEA. This CDR3 is built from 12 residues. CDR3: CSVEEGGETQYF. The CDR3 region has the DNA TGCAGCGTTGAAGAGGGAGGAGAGACCCAGTACTTC.

The sample holds a few counts of this clonotype. One junction end disagrees with the germline gene, perhaps due to a read error. The chain joins TRBV7-9 to TRBJ1-2; 7 bases map to TRBD1. Germline CDR1 and CDR2: SEHNR and FQNEAQ (reference sequence). CDR3 length equals 14 residues. CDR3 sequence (DNA): TGCGCCAGCAGCCCTTCAGGGGGTTTCTATGGCTACACCTTC. It codes for CASSPSGGFYGYTF.

The chain links TRBV5-5 to TRBJ1-1; perhaps TRBD1 as D (5 bases). Germline V gives CDR1 SGHKS, CDR2 YYEKEE (reference sequence). The V and J ends lost 0 bases and 0 bases respectively, with 15 bases between them. This CDR3 is 17 amino acids long. CDR3 DNA sequence: TGTGCCAGCAGCTTGGTGGGGGGTATTGCGGTGAACACTGAAGCTTTCTTT. Translating it yields CASSLVGGIAVNTEAFF.

In this sample, this clonotype is medium-sized. The chain combines TRBV19 with TRBJ2-3; D is unresolved. The CDR3 loop spans 12 amino acids. Germline V gives CDR1 LNHDA, CDR2 SQIVND (reference sequence). V lost 3 bases, J lost 4 bases, and 5 bases lay in between. The CDR3 bases are TGTGCCAGTAGTATTCACTCAGATACGCAGTATTTT. Protein: CASSIHSDTQYF.

CDR3 DNA: TGTGCCAGCAGTTCAGGGGGAACTGAAGCTTTCTTT. Its translation: CASSSGGTEAFF. The rearrangement uses TRBV12-3 or TRBV12-4 and TRBJ1-1; 7 bases line up with TRBD1. V dropped 4 bases and J dropped 5; count of bases not matched to a gene: 1. This CDR3 is built from 12 residues.

Note on this clonotype: This may come from a read error, since a much larger clone is one base off. This sequence joins TRBV29-1 and TRBJ1-1, with D perhaps TRBD1 (6 bases). V lost 5 bases, J lost 10 bases, and 17 bases lay in between. The CDR3 extends over 12 amino acids. Germline V CDR1 and CDR2: SQVTM, ANQGSEA. The CDR3 DNA reads as TGCAGCGTTTTAGATTACAGGGCAGGAGCTTTCTTT. Translation: CSVLDYRAGAFF.

This clonotype is medium-sized. The chain combines TRBV5-4 with TRBJ1-2; the match to TRBD1 covers 8 bases. Germline CDR1 SGHNT, CDR2 YYREEE (reference sequence). Trimming removed 6 bases from V and 8 bases from J; junction bases left unmatched: 12. CDR3 length equals 14 residues. The CDR3 DNA reads as TGTGCCAGCATGGCGCATGGACAGGGTGTAGGCTACACCTTC. Translating it yields CASMAHGQGVGYTF. The full variable domain, its missing parts supplied by reference TRBV5-4 and TRBJ1-2, is ETGVTQSPTHLIKTRGQQVTLRCSSQSGHNTVSWYQQALGQGPQFIFQYYREEENGRGNFPPRFSGLQFPNYSSELNVNALELDDSALYLCASMAHGQGVGYTFGSGTRLTVV.

This chain links TRBV11-2 with TRBJ2-3; D unresolved. V dropped 1 base and J dropped 3 bases, with 8 bases sitting between them. Germline V gene lookup returns CDR1 SGHAT and CDR2 FQNNGV. The length of the CDR3 is 14 residues. This CDR3 is CASSLGHTTDTQYF. In DNA, the CDR3 is TGTGCCAGCAGCTTAGGACACACTACAGATACGCAGTATTTT.

A few counts support this clonotype. The CDR3 loop reads CASSLLGQGAEAFF. The CDR3 DNA sequence: TGTGCCAGCAGTTTGTTGGGACAGGGGGCTGAAGCTTTCTTT. This rearrangement joins TRBV6-2 or TRBV6-3 to TRBJ1-1; 11 bases line up with TRBD1. CDR1 and CDR2 (germline): MNHEY, SVGEGT. The CDR3 runs 14 residues. V was pared by 4 bases and J by 6 bases, with 4 bases of the junction left unmatched.

By its share, this clonotype is medium-sized (0.01 to 0.1%). The V and J genes are TRBV7-2 and TRBJ2-1, with 14 nucleotides matching TRBD2. The CDR3 spans 16 residues. The ends lost 3 bases at V and 7 bases at J; junction bases unmatched: 5. Per the germline V gene, CDR1 is SGHTA and CDR2 is FQGNSA. The CDR3 loop reads CASSFRLAGGRNEQFF. CDR3 in DNA: TGTGCCAGCAGCTTCCGACTAGCGGGGGGGCGGAATGAGCAGTTCTTC.